This entry lists 18 T cell receptor beta chains sequenced from one sample in a study of shared T cell receptors in the human thymus. Repertoires were generated with immunoSEQ multiplex PCR, while TCRdb's copy carries only in-frame clones and drops some. The top ten hold under 0.01% of the sample, which has about 660,000 clones, around 87% seen once. This same sample was also part of a study on human thymus T cells.

Material for sequencing was thymocytes. Receptor source: a boy younger than two with a congenital heart defect.

V gene TRBV27 combines with J gene TRBJ2-2; 15 positions agree with TRBD2. The CDR3 sequence is 17 residues long. J gave up 0 bases and V 9 bases, and 5 bases lay outside the gene matches. Germline CDR1 MNHEY, CDR2 SMNVEV (reference sequence). The chain's CDR3 is CARARTSGRANTGELFF. In nucleotides, the CDR3 is TGTGCCAGAGCCCGGACTAGCGGGAGGGCGAACACCGGGGAGCTGTTTTTT.

The J gene is TRBJ2-7, the V gene TRBV18; 7 nucleotides align to TRBD2. The germline V gene has CDR1 KGHSH and CDR2 LQKENI. The V gene end was trimmed by 3 bases and the J gene end by 0 bases; junction bases not matched to a gene: 17. The CDR3 is made up of 19 amino acids. CDR3 loop: CASSPIPPPTSVDSYEQYF. The CDR3 DNA is TGTGCCAGCTCACCTATACCGCCGCCTACTAGCGTAGACTCCTACGAGCAGTACTTC.

The genes are TRBV5-6 and TRBJ2-7, with D possibly being TRBD1 (6 bases). CDR1 and CDR2 from the germline V gene are SGHDT and YYEEEE. This CDR3 has 15 residues. V lost 1 base, J lost 1 base, and 12 bases lay in between. This chain's CDR3 is CASSLRAGESYEQYF. The CDR3 region has the DNA TGTGCCAGCAGCTTGAGGGCAGGGGAGTCCTACGAGCAGTACTTC.

V gene TRBV20-1 combines with J gene TRBJ2-7; D is possibly TRBD2 (5 bases). Germline CDR1 DFQATT, CDR2 SNEGSKA (reference sequence). Trimming shortened V by 7 bases and J by 2 bases, and 9 bases separated the two germline ends. The CDR3 has 11 residues. The CDR3 DNA sequence: TGCAGTGACCAGCGGCCCTACGAGCAGTACTTC. It yields the protein CSDQRPYEQYF.

The chain links TRBV9 to TRBJ1-6; 11 bases map to TRBD1. From germline, CDR1 is SGDLS and CDR2 YYNGEE. The CDR3 contains 15 residues. The V segment lost 4 bases and the J segment 9 bases; nucleotides outside the gene matches: 6. CDR3 sequence (DNA): TGTGCCAGCAGCCTAACCGGGACAGGGGGTTCACCCCTCCACTTT. Encoded protein: CASSLTGTGGSPLHF. Using reference TRBV9 and TRBJ1-6 for the parts outside the CDR3, the full variable domain is DSGVTQTPKHLITATGQRVTLRCSPRSGDLSVYWYQQSLDQGLQFLIQYYNGEERAKGNILERFSAQQFPDLHSELNLSSLELGDSALYFCASSLTGTGGSPLHFGNGTRLTVT.

The chain carries TRBV7-3 and TRBJ2-2; 7 bases are shared with TRBD1. Germline values: CDR1 SGHTA, CDR2 FQGTGA. The trim removed 4 bases at V and 1 base at J, leaving 6 bases unmatched. This CDR3 spans 16 amino acids. This chain's CDR3 is CASSSAGTENTGELFF. DNA for the CDR3: TGTGCCAGCAGCTCGGCCGGGACAGAGAACACCGGGGAGCTGTTTTTT.

This clone was observed a single time. The chain uses TRBV5-5 and TRBJ2-7, with D perhaps matching TRBD1 (6 bases). The CDR3 sequence is 14 residues long. The V and J ends lost 1 base and 4 bases respectively, with 12 bases between them. Germline-derived CDR1 and CDR2 are SGHKS and YYEKEE (reference sequence). CDR3: CASSLWGPIYEQYF. The CDR3 DNA reads as TGTGCCAGCAGCTTGTGGGGGCCGATATACGAGCAGTACTTC. The full variable domain, its missing parts supplied by reference TRBV5-5 and TRBJ2-7, is DAGVTQSPTHLIKTRGQQVTLRCSPISGHKSVSWYQQVLGQGPQFIFQYYEKEERGRGNFPDRFSARQFPNYSSELNVNALLLGDSALYLCASSLWGPIYEQYFGPGTRLTVT.

This rearrangement joins TRBV28 to TRBJ2-7; 9 bases match TRBD2. This CDR3 spans 15 amino acids. The trim removed 3 bases at V and 0 bases at J, leaving 3 bases unmatched. Germline CDR1 reads MDHEN; CDR2 reads SYDVKM. The CDR3 region is CASSFSGSSSYEQYF. CDR3 nucleotide sequence: TGTGCCAGCAGTTTTAGCGGGAGTTCCTCCTACGAGCAGTACTTC. The whole variable domain, filled in from reference TRBV28 and TRBJ2-7, reads DVKVTQSSRYLVKRTGEKVFLECVQDMDHENMFWYRQDPGLGLRLIYFSYDVKMKEKGDIPEGYSVSREKKERFSLILESASTNQTSMYLCASSFSGSSSYEQYFGPGTRLTVT.

The rearrangement joins TRBV23-1 to TRBJ1-5; D might be TRBD1 (6 bases). TRBV23-1 is an ORF, and what it does is uncertain. Trimming left V 3 bases short and J 3 bases short, with 24 bases between. This CDR3 is built from 19 residues. CDR3 amino acids: CASSQPPFFLTGSNQPQHF. The CDR3 region has the DNA TGCGCCAGCAGTCAGCCCCCCTTCTTCCTGACAGGCTCCAATCAGCCCCAGCATTTT.

The chain joins TRBV9 to TRBJ2-2; TRBD1 is a possible D gene (5 bases). Per the germline V gene, CDR1 is SGDLS and CDR2 is YYNGEE. The CDR3 is 16 residues long. Between the trimmed V and J ends, which lost 4 bases and 0 bases, there was a span of 13 bases. The CDR3 DNA reads as TGTGCCAGCAGCAGGGGCAGCAATTCGAACACCGGGGAGCTGTTTTTT. Translated: CASSRGSNSNTGELFF.

A single count supports this clone. V and J are TRBV10-2 and TRBJ2-7, with 9 bases fitting TRBD1. The CDR3 contains 14 residues. After removal of 6 bases from V and 5 bases from J, the junction contained 8 bases not matched to a gene. Germline V gives CDR1 WSHSY, CDR2 SAAADI. DNA of the CDR3: TGCGCCAGCAGCAAGTACAGGGGGCAACACGAGCAGTACTTC. This sequence encodes CASSKYRGQHEQYF.

Worth noting for this clone: One junction end disagrees with the germline gene, perhaps due to a read error. The chain has TRBV7-2 and TRBJ2-3; 8 bases are shared with TRBD2. Germline CDR1 is SGHTA and CDR2 is FQGNSA. The CDR3 length is 11 residues. The CDR3, as DNA: TGTGCCAGCAGCCTGGGACTAGTGGCCGTTTTT. Translation: CASSLGLVAVF.

The V gene is TRBV7-2, the J gene TRBJ1-2; TRBD1 aligns across 8 bases. CDR3 size: 18 residues. J was trimmed by 2 bases and V by 2 bases; bases with no gene match: 13. Per germline, CDR1 SGHTA and CDR2 FQGNSA. The CDR3 DNA sequence: TGTGCCAGCAGCTTATATGTCGGGACAGGACTTTTAAACTATGGCTACACCTTC. This encodes CASSLYVGTGLLNYGYTF.

V gene TRBV19 combines with J gene TRBJ2-1, with a possible D match to TRBD1 (6 bases). V was clipped by 7 bases and J by 7 bases, with 11 bases between them. CDR3 length: 12 amino acids. The germline V gene has CDR1 LNHDA and CDR2 SQIVND (reference sequence). The CDR3 region is CASILQGNEQFF. The CDR3, as DNA: TGTGCCAGTATTCTACAGGGTAATGAGCAGTTCTTC.

The chain couples TRBV5-6 to TRBJ2-1; 12 bases map to TRBD1. In germline, CDR1 is SGHDT, CDR2 YYEEEE. The CDR3 runs 19 residues. Losses at the gene ends were 3 bases for V and 8 bases for J; bases not matched to a gene: 18. This CDR3 reads CASSSLPTLGQGANYEQFF. The CDR3 nucleotides are TGTGCCAGCAGCTCGCTCCCTACATTGGGACAGGGGGCGAACTATGAGCAGTTCTTC.

V and J are TRBV4-3 and TRBJ2-7, with a weak D call TRBD1 (6 bases). Per the germline V gene, CDR1 is LGHNA and CDR2 is YSLEER. The CDR3 has 14 residues. V was trimmed by 0 bases and J by 5 bases, leaving 11 bases between them. CDR3 protein: CASSQEQGRHEQYF. The CDR3, as DNA: TGCGCCAGCAGCCAAGAGCAGGGGCGCCACGAGCAGTACTTC.

This clone was picked up one time. The genes are TRBV15 and TRBJ1-2; TRBD1 matches at 7 bases. Germline CDR1 is LNHNV and CDR2 is YYDKDF (reference sequence). The length of the CDR3 is 15 residues. After removal of 9 bases from V and 4 bases from J, the junction contained 14 bases not matched to a gene. The CDR3 spells CATGSPTGPGYGYTF. CDR3 DNA: TGTGCCACGGGGTCCCCGACAGGGCCGGGCTATGGCTACACCTTC.

The gene calls are TRBV30 and TRBJ2-5; 11 positions match TRBD1. CDR3 length: 16 residues. The ends lost 4 bases at V and 5 bases at J; junction bases unmatched: 12. Germline assignment: CDR1 GTSNPN and CDR2 SVGIG (reference sequence). The CDR3 protein is CAWTRTGTGGLETQYF. The CDR3 DNA reads TGTGCCTGGACTCGAACCGGGACAGGGGGTCTGGAGACCCAGTACTTC.